This TCR beta chain was profiled in a study of T cells expressing NK-cell markers. Study-wide points: The study found these clonotypes also leading the CD3+CD56-NKG2C+ fraction in a few donors.

In germline, CDR1 is KGHSH, CDR2 LQKENI. The CDR3 runs to 15 residues. TCRdb re-called the 5' RACE reads and gives one entry per CDR3 protein, without DNA. This repertoire includes around 380,000 distinct CDR3 sequences. About this clonotype itself: Its antigen is undetermined.

This rearrangement joins TRBV18 to TRBJ1-6. The receptor comes from a woman in her forties or fifties in good health. The sample taken for sequencing was blood T cells: a sorted CD56 or NKG2C T cell subset, CD4+ or CD8+ T cells, or bulk PBMC T cells (not recorded which). The CDR3 loop reads CASSPLQTLDSPLHF.